Presented here are 15 T cell receptor beta chains from one specimen sequenced in a study of blood T cell repertoires in COVID-19. Repertoires were generated with immunoSEQ multiplex PCR, while TCRdb's copy carries only in-frame clones and drops some. The data contain over 350,000 clones, approximately 90% of them singletons. Sequencing input: peripheral blood. The receptors come from a woman aged 30 to 39 with active or convalescent COVID-19.

This clone was seen a handful of times. This chain joins TRBV5-5 and TRBJ1-1; TRBD1 matches 7 bases. With V trimmed by 4 bases and J by 1 base, 4 bases remained unmatched. The CDR3 length is 14 residues. Per germline, CDR1 SGHKS and CDR2 YYEKEE (reference sequence). Written as DNA, the CDR3 is TGTGCCAGCAGCCTCAGACAGGGGAACACTGAAGCTTTCTTT. The encoded protein is CASSLRQGNTEAFF.

The chain combines TRBV5-1 with TRBJ1-1; TRBD1 might be the D (5 bases). V shed 4 bases and J shed 3 bases, with 7 bases lying between them. The CDR3 contains 12 residues. Germline assignment: CDR1 SGHRS and CDR2 YFSETQ. The CDR3: CASSARDTEAFF. The CDR3 bases are TGCGCCAGCAGCGCCAGGGACACTGAAGCTTTCTTT.

This sequence joins TRBV6-5 and TRBJ1-5; 9 nucleotides line up with TRBD1. After removal of 2 bases from V and 4 bases from J, the junction contained 3 bases not matched to a gene. Germline lookup yields CDR1 MNHEY and CDR2 SVGAGI. The CDR3 totals 15 residues. The CDR3: CASSYGGQGNQPQHF. CDR3 DNA sequence: TGTGCCAGCAGTTACGGGGGACAGGGTAATCAGCCCCAGCATTTT.

The chain combines TRBV14 with TRBJ1-4; D might be TRBD1 (6 bases). The CDR3 loop spans 15 amino acids. V gave up 6 bases and J gave up 5 bases, with 16 bases separating them. Germline loops: CDR1 SGHDN, CDR2 FVKESK. Here the CDR3 reads CASRAAGTPNEKLFF. Written as DNA, the CDR3 is TGTGCCAGCAGAGCCGCCGGGACACCAAATGAAAAACTGTTTTTT.

The V and J genes are TRBV27 and TRBJ1-1; possibly TRBD1 for D (6 bases). Trimming removed 1 base at V and 0 bases at J, with 24 bases between. The length of the CDR3 is 20 residues. CDR1 is MNHEY, CDR2 SMNVEV, per germline (reference sequence). CDR3 residues: CASSLLWDKPIETMNTEAFF. In nucleotides, the CDR3 is TGTGCCAGCAGTTTATTGTGGGACAAACCCATCGAAACTATGAACACTGAAGCTTTCTTT.

There are a few counts of this clone. The chain links TRBV2 to TRBJ1-4, with D unresolved. Germline CDR1 SNHLY, CDR2 FYNNEI. The CDR3 covers 13 residues. Trimming stripped 7 bases from V and 0 bases from J, with 6 bases between. The CDR3 sequence: CASTSATNEKLFF. The CDR3 DNA reads as TGTGCCAGCACTTCTGCAACTAATGAAAAACTGTTTTTT. Filled out from reference TRBV2 and TRBJ1-4, the complete variable domain reads EPEVTQTPSHQVTQMGQEVILRCVPISNHLYFYWYRQILGQKVEFLVSFYNNEISEKSEIFDDQFSVERPDGSNFTLKIRSTKLEDSAMYFCASTSATNEKLFFGSGTQLSVL.

The J gene is TRBJ2-1, the V gene TRBV11-2; D is perhaps TRBD2 (6 bases). The V end lost 5 bases, the J end lost 3 bases, and 11 bases lay between the germline ends. There are 14 residues in the CDR3. The germline gives CDR1 SGHAT, CDR2 FQNNGV. CDR3 in amino acids: CASSLHSGYNEQFF. The CDR3 nucleotides are TGTGCCAGCAGCCTCCATAGCGGCTACAATGAGCAGTTCTTC.

A remark on this clone: Relative to the germline gene, one junction end is altered; a read error may explain this. The chain has TRBV6-4 and TRBJ1-1, with D possibly TRBD1 on 6 matching bases. CDR1 and CDR2 from the germline V gene are MRHNA and SNTAGT. This CDR3 has 15 amino acids. Here the CDR3 DNA reads TGTGCCAGCAGGGACTGGGAGGGGGGGAACACTGAAGCTTTCTTT. It codes for CASRDWEGGNTEAFF.

This chain links TRBV3-1 (or the pseudogene TRBV3-2) with TRBJ1-1, with D maybe TRBD1 (5 bases). Germline CDR1 and CDR2: LGHDT and YNNKEL (reference sequence). V lost 4 bases to trimming and J lost 6 bases, with 12 bases between them. The CDR3 totals 13 residues. The DNA of the CDR3 is TGTGCCAGCAGCCTGGAGGGGCCGCCTGAAGCTTTCTTT. It codes for CASSLEGPPEAFF.

The chain uses TRBV10-3 and TRBJ2-2, with 7 bases that match TRBD1. The CDR3 covers 16 residues. The V and J ends lost 3 bases and 0 bases, in that order; junction bases with no gene match: 4. The germline V gene has CDR1 ENHRY and CDR2 SYGVKD. Written as DNA, the CDR3 is TGTGCCATCAGTGAACCGACAGGGTCGAACACCGGGGAGCTGTTTTTT. Translation gives CAISEPTGSNTGELFF.

This chain connects TRBV7-8 to TRBJ1-1, with a tentative D call TRBD1 (5 bases). In germline, CDR1 is SGHVS, CDR2 FQNEAQ. The CDR3 totals 16 residues. V was clipped by 1 base and J by 5 bases, with 17 bases between them. CDR3 DNA: TGTGCCAGCAGCTTAGGGTATGGGGAAAAGGGGACTGAAGCTTTCTTT. The encoded protein is CASSLGYGEKGTEAFF.

This rearrangement joins TRBV5-1 to TRBJ2-1; D call uncertain. Trimming removed 6 bases at V and 4 bases at J, with 11 bases between. This CDR3 comprises 13 residues. Germline values: CDR1 SGHRS, CDR2 YFSETQ. The CDR3 DNA reads as TGCGCCAGCATGGAGCAAACTTACAATGAGCAGTTCTTC. Protein: CASMEQTYNEQFF.

As to this clone: This sample includes further DNA sequences coding for the same CDR3. V and J are TRBV4-1 and TRBJ1-1, with 9 bases that match TRBD1. There are 15 residues in the CDR3. The V gene end was trimmed by 4 bases and the J gene end by 2 bases; junction bases not matched to a gene: 5. Looked up from germline, CDR1 is MGHRA and CDR2 is YSYEKL. DNA for the CDR3: TGCGCCAGCAGCCTACCGGGACAGGGAAACACTGAAGCTTTCTTT. Its protein is CASSLPGQGNTEAFF.

The genes are TRBV25-1 and TRBJ2-1; 9 bases fit TRBD2. CDR1 is MGHDK and CDR2 is SYGVNS in the germline V gene. V was pared by 6 bases and J by 4 bases, with 13 bases of the junction left unmatched. CDR3 length: 17 residues. This chain's CDR3 is CASSGKQAGGLYNEQFF. CDR3 nucleotides: TGTGCCAGCAGCGGAAAACAAGCGGGAGGTTTGTACAATGAGCAGTTCTTC.

The chain links TRBV27 to TRBJ2-7; tentatively, D is TRBD1 (6 bases). The CDR3 runs 15 residues. The germline gives CDR1 MNHEY, CDR2 SMNVEV (reference sequence). Trimming stripped 6 bases from V and 3 bases from J, with 18 bases between. For the CDR3, the DNA is TGTGCCAGCAGCGACCAGAACGACAGGATCTACGAGCAGTACTTC. Its translation: CASSDQNDRIYEQYF.